Listed below are T cell receptor beta chains from one sample, sequenced in a study of T cell repertoires in aging, cancer and after chemotherapy. Via MiXCR, TCRdb re-called the multiplex PCR reads, giving one row per CDR3 protein. Of around 3,000 distinct CDR3 sequences detected, approximately 25% appear once; the ten largest clones hold over 50%. Sequenced: blood. The source of these receptors is a human donor with a solid tumor. Both conserved end residues are part of each CDR3. The order of the fields is V gene, D gene, J gene, clone size, CDR3 protein, CDR3 DNA. The D gene is left open where the match is weak. Size is stated for part of the rows, as once, few or many counts, or as a class when the clone is expanded.

TRBV27	TRBD2	TRBJ2-5	medium-sized	CASSRRTSGPEETQYF	TGTGCCAGCAGTCGGAGGACTAGCGGTCCGGAAGAGACCCAGTACTTC
TRBV19	NA	TRBJ1-5	few	CASSIDPEGPSNQPQHF	TGTGCCAGTAGTATAGATCCTGAAGGCCCCAGCAATCAGCCCCAGCATTTT
TRBV15	TRBD1	TRBJ1-1	medium-sized	CATSKGQGMNTEAFF	TGTGCCACCAGCAAGGGACAGGGTATGAACACTGAAGCTTTCTTT
TRBV6-4	NA	TRBJ2-1	medium-sized	CASSEGGGLYNEQFF	TGTGCCAGCAGTGAAGGCGGGGGCCTCTACAATGAGCAGTTCTTC
TRBV6-5	TRBD2	TRBJ2-3	medium-sized	CASSPTGGIKVTQYF	TGTGCCAGCAGTCCAACCGGGGGGATAAAGGTCACGCAGTATTTT
TRBV18	NA	TRBJ2-1	medium-sized	CASSPSSSVYNEQFF	TGTGCCAGCTCACCAAGCTCTAGCGTCTACAATGAGCAGTTCTTC
TRBV20-1	TRBD2	TRBJ2-2	NA	CSARPGLAGGSDTGELFF	TGCAGTGCTAGGCCGGGACTAGCGGGGGGATCGGACACCGGGGAGCTGTTTTTT
TRBV6-1	NA	TRBJ1-1	NA	CASSLTGTNTEAFF	TGTGCCAGCAGCCTTACAGGTACGAACACTGAAGCTTTCTTT
TRBV6-1	NA	TRBJ1-4	NA	CASYYGSRAPTNEKLFF	TGTGCCAGCTATTACGGATCGAGGGCCCCGACTAATGAAAAACTGTTTTTT
TRBV28	NA	TRBJ2-1	few	CASSLTRAGNEQFF	TGTGCCAGCAGTTTGACTAGGGCTGGGAATGAGCAGTTCTTC
TRBV24-1	NA	TRBJ2-1	NA	CATSDLGGDSYNEQFF	TGTGCCACCAGTGATTTAGGGGGAGACTCCTACAATGAGCAGTTCTTC
TRBV24-1	TRBD1	TRBJ1-3	NA	CATSDAGTGGEDTIYF	TGTGCCACCAGTGATGCCGGGACAGGGGGTGAGGACACCATATATTTT
TRBV19	NA	TRBJ1-5	medium-sized	CASSTGTGRFNQPQHF	TGTGCCAGTAGTACAGGCACCGGGAGGTTCAATCAGCCCCAGCATTTT
TRBV30	NA	TRBJ1-6	NA	CAWSGRAFYNSPLHF	TGTGCCTGGAGTGGCCGAGCATTCTATAATTCACCCCTCCACTTT
TRBV19	TRBD2	TRBJ2-1	medium-sized	CASSRTSGDNEQFF	TGTGCCAGTAGTAGGACTAGCGGAGACAATGAGCAGTTCTTC
TRBV6-2/TRBV6-3	NA	TRBJ1-1	NA	CASSSQEFGTEAFF	TGTGCCAGCAGCTCCCAGGAGTTCGGCACTGAAGCTTTCTTT
TRBV6-1	NA	TRBJ2-3	few	CASSSGRSDTQYF	TGTGCCAGCAGCTCAGGGCGGTCAGATACGCAGTATTTT
TRBV6-1	TRBD2	TRBJ2-1	medium-sized	CATLRGGLLNEQFF	TGTGCCACCCTCCGGGGGGGTCTCCTCAATGAGCAGTTCTTC
TRBV30	NA	TRBJ1-1	few	CAWSLTGTEAFF	TGTGCCTGGAGTCTTACGGGCACTGAAGCTTTCTTT
TRBV12-3/TRBV12-4	TRBD1	TRBJ2-3	medium-sized	CASSYRGSPDTQYF	TGTGCCAGCAGTTACAGGGGGTCCCCAGATACGCAGTATTTT
TRBV7-6	NA	TRBJ2-7	NA	CASSSRSSYEQYF	TGTGCCAGCAGCTCAAGAAGCTCCTACGAGCAGTACTTC
TRBV28	NA	TRBJ1-2	NA	CASSFGSGYTF	TGTGCCAGCAGTTTCGGGTCTGGCTACACCTTC
TRBV24-1	NA	TRBJ1-2	few	CATSPGSQLGRAYTF	TGTGCCACCAGTCCCGGGAGTCAGCTGGGCCGAGCCTACACCTTC
TRBV29-1	TRBD1	TRBJ1-2	medium-sized	CSVPGQGVNGYTF	TGCAGCGTTCCGGGACAGGGGGTAAATGGCTACACCTTC
TRBV7-9	TRBD1	TRBJ2-2	NA	CASRDGTGTNTGELFF	TGTGCCAGCAGGGACGGGACAGGGACGAACACCGGGGAGCTGTTTTTT
TRBV27	NA	TRBJ1-1	few	CASSFQGVTEAFF	TGTGCCAGCAGTTTCCAGGGCGTCACTGAAGCTTTCTTT
TRBV5-1	NA	TRBJ1-2	NA	CASSVRDSYGYTF	TGCGCCAGCAGCGTCCGAGACAGCTATGGCTACACCTTC
TRBV6-5	NA	TRBJ2-3	medium-sized	CASSYHREGVDTQYF	TGTGCCAGCAGTTACCACAGGGAGGGGGTAGATACGCAGTATTTT
TRBV6-5	NA	TRBJ2-3	medium-sized	CASSYSQRGGTDTQYF	TGTGCCAGCAGTTACTCCCAGCGAGGCGGCACAGATACGCAGTATTTT
TRBV6-2/TRBV6-3	NA	TRBJ2-7	medium-sized	CASSTSALHEQYF	TGTGCCAGCAGCACAAGCGCGCTCCACGAGCAGTACTTC
TRBV7-9	NA	TRBJ2-1	NA	CASSSGLRYNEQFF	TGTGCCAGCAGCTCGGGACTTCGATACAATGAGCAGTTCTTC
TRBV12-3/TRBV12-4	NA	TRBJ2-2	medium-sized	CASSLGGGGGELFF	TGTGCCAGCAGCTTGGGAGGAGGCGGCGGGGAGCTGTTTTTT
TRBV12-3/TRBV12-4	NA	TRBJ1-5	NA	CASSSQENQPQHF	TGTGCCAGCAGTTCCCAGGAAAATCAGCCCCAGCATTTT
TRBV19	TRBD1	TRBJ1-4	medium-sized	CASRERTGTNEKLFF	TGTGCCAGTAGGGAAAGGACAGGGACTAATGAAAAACTGTTTTTT
TRBV11-1	NA	TRBJ2-6	few	CASSQGGTGANVLTF	TGTGCCAGCAGCCAAGGGGGGACTGGGGCCAACGTCCTGACTTTC
TRBV12-3/TRBV12-4	NA	TRBJ1-2	few	CASSDLPGFYGYTF	TGTGCCAGCAGCGACCTTCCAGGGTTCTATGGCTACACCTTC
TRBV6-5	TRBD1	TRBJ2-1	medium-sized	CASGQARDKPSREQFF	TGTGCCAGCGGACAGGCCCGGGACAAGCCGTCACGGGAGCAGTTCTTC
TRBV27	NA	TRBJ1-1	few	CASSFNWLTGGGEAFF	TGTGCCAGCAGTTTCAACTGGCTTACGGGGGGTGGTGAAGCTTTCTTT
TRBV6-1	TRBD2	TRBJ2-5	medium-sized	CASSLSSGGNQETQYF	TGTGCCAGCAGTCTCTCCTCGGGGGGAAACCAAGAGACCCAGTACTTC
TRBV30	NA	TRBJ1-3	medium-sized	CAWSGGLGNTIYF	TGTGCCTGGTCTGGGGGGTTGGGAAACACCATATATTTT
TRBV14	TRBD1	TRBJ2-7	NA	CASSDIQGAIYEQYF	TGTGCCAGCAGCGATATACAGGGGGCTATCTACGAGCAGTACTTC
TRBV27	NA	TRBJ2-5	medium-sized	CASSFVGETQYF	TGTGCCAGCAGTTTCGTCGGAGAGACCCAGTACTTC
TRBV18	TRBD1	TRBJ1-1	medium-sized	CASSPSGTVGEAFF	TGTGCCAGCTCCCCGTCGGGGACAGTAGGTGAAGCTTTCTTT
TRBV27	TRBD2	TRBJ2-1	medium-sized	CASQKLAGGGKNNEQFF	TGTGCCAGCCAGAAACTAGCGGGAGGCGGAAAAAACAATGAGCAGTTCTTC
TRBV5-1	TRBD2	TRBJ2-7	few	CASSLATSGPLREQYF	TGCGCCAGCAGCTTGGCGACTAGCGGGCCGCTACGAGAGCAGTACTTC
TRBV18	NA	TRBJ2-5	few	CASSPPLLDTSQETQYF	TGTGCCAGCTCACCACCGTTATTGGACACCTCCCAAGAGACCCAGTACTTC
TRBV7-9	TRBD1	TRBJ2-7	few	CASSKDRESYEQYF	TGTGCCAGCAGCAAAGACAGGGAATCCTACGAGCAGTACTTC
TRBV19	NA	TRBJ2-2	medium-sized	CASSIEAGANTGELFF	TGTGCCAGTAGTATAGAGGCAGGGGCCAACACCGGGGAGCTGTTTTTT
TRBV7-9	NA	TRBJ2-5	NA	CASSPGVNQETQYF	TGTGCCAGCAGCCCAGGGGTAAACCAAGAGACCCAGTACTTC
TRBV6-5	TRBD1	TRBJ1-5	few	CASSYVQGGQPQHF	TGTGCCAGCAGTTACGTACAGGGGGGTCAGCCCCAGCATTTT
TRBV19	TRBD1	TRBJ1-3	few	CASSETTGTDSGNTIYF	TGTGCCAGTAGTGAGACGACCGGGACAGACTCTGGAAACACCATATATTTT
TRBV19	NA	TRBJ2-4	NA	CASSIRGAQGEKNIQYF	TGTGCCAGTAGTATTCGGGGGGCGCAGGGGGAAAAAAACATTCAGTACTTC